The 16 T cell receptor beta chains in this list originate from one sample, sequenced in a study of T cells after yellow fever vaccination. TCRdb called the 5' RACE reads again in MiXCR, with one record for every CDR3 protein. The top ten clones hold roughly a third of a sample with about 74,000 distinct CDR3 sequences, 7.1% of them seen once. The sample here was CD8+ T cells sorted from PBMCs, taken around 5 days after the first yellow fever vaccination. The receptors originated from a man aged 18 to 29 who received the YFV17D yellow fever vaccine.

The rearrangement links TRBV27 to TRBJ2-3, with D perhaps TRBD2 (5 bases). V dropped 6 bases and J dropped 3 bases, with 16 bases sitting between them. CDR3 length equals 15 residues. Germline CDR1 is MNHEY and CDR2 is SMNVEV (reference sequence). CDR3 coding DNA: TGTGCCAGCAGCGAAACTAGAATTCCGACAGATACGCAGTATTTT. Its translation: CASSETRIPTDTQYF.

This clonotype was picked up a small number of times. The rearrangement joins TRBV19 to TRBJ1-1, with D hard to call. V was cut by 6 bases and J by 4 bases, with 9 bases left in between. CDR3 length: 12 residues. Looked up from germline, CDR1 is LNHDA and CDR2 is SQIVND (reference sequence). CDR3 DNA: TGTGCCAGTAGCGAGACGGGCACTGAAGCTTTCTTT. It yields the protein CASSETGTEAFF.

This clonotype showed up many times. The CDR3 DNA follows: TGTGCCAGGGCCCGGGACAGCGGACCTGAAGCTTTCTTT. Protein: CARARDSGPEAFF. V gene TRBV6-6 combines with J gene TRBJ1-1; 7 positions match TRBD1. The CDR3 contains 13 residues. Germline V gene data show CDR1 as MNHNY and CDR2 as SVGAGI (reference sequence). The V gene end was trimmed by 9 bases and the J gene end by 6 bases; junction bases not matched to a gene: 10.

At least ten counts were recorded for this clonotype. The rearrangement links TRBV3-1 to TRBJ2-5; possible D gene TRBD2, 5 bases. The CDR3 loop spans 17 amino acids. From germline, CDR1 is LGHDT and CDR2 YNNKEL (reference sequence). Trimming removed 0 bases from V and 5 bases from J, with 19 bases in between. Here the CDR3 reads CASSQDLIDYLKETQYF. The CDR3 DNA reads TGTGCCAGCAGCCAAGATCTCATCGACTATCTTAAGGAGACCCAGTACTTC.

The rearrangement joins TRBV4-1 to TRBJ2-1, with 7 nucleotides matching TRBD2. The germline V gene encodes CDR1 MGHRA and CDR2 YSYEKL. CDR3 size: 15 residues. V lost 0 bases to trimming and J lost 4 bases; unmatched junction nucleotides: 3. The CDR3 nucleotides read TGCGCCAGCAGCCAAGAGACGGGGGGTTACAATGAGCAGTTCTTC. It specifies CASSQETGGYNEQFF.

This clonotype was counted a few times. J is TRBJ1-6 and V is TRBV12-3 or TRBV12-4; possibly TRBD1 for D (6 bases). The germline V and J ends were trimmed by 1 base and 3 bases, with 7 bases remaining between them. This CDR3 spans 15 amino acids. CDR3 protein: CASSLDRVYNSPLHF. CDR3 sequence (DNA): TGTGCCAGCAGTTTAGACAGGGTCTATAATTCACCCCTCCACTTT.

This chain connects TRBV5-1 to TRBJ2-1; 8 bases fit TRBD1. V was pared by 4 bases and J by 4 bases, with 10 bases of the junction left unmatched. The CDR3 loop spans 16 amino acids. Germline CDR1 SGHRS, CDR2 YFSETQ. The DNA for the CDR3 is TGCGCCAGCAGCCGAGGACAGGGCCGCGGGTACAATGAGCAGTTCTTC. Protein: CASSRGQGRGYNEQFF.

This clonotype was counted at least ten times. The J gene is TRBJ2-2, the V gene TRBV5-6, with TRBD1 matching 11 bases. Germline V gives CDR1 SGHDT, CDR2 YYEEEE. J lost 4 bases, V lost 4 bases, and 6 bases had no gene match. CDR3 length: 16 amino acids. This CDR3 reads CASSARDRGITGELFF. The CDR3 DNA reads TGTGCCAGCAGCGCACGGGACAGGGGGATCACCGGGGAGCTGTTTTTT.

Of note for this clonotype: Lacking the conserved final phenylalanine or tryptophan, this CDR3 likely reflects a read error. It is unclear where the CDR3 begins or ends on the DNA, so no DNA is shown, and the CDR3 is as TCRdb lists it. The gene calls are TRBV18 and TRBJ1-5; the table assigns TRBD1, which was not confirmed against the DNA. Germline V gene data show CDR1 as KGHSH and CDR2 as LQKENI. The CDR3 has 12 amino acids, counting both end residues. Here the CDR3 reads CASSPPRRRNQL.

The rearrangement uses TRBV7-9 and TRBJ2-1; D gene ambiguous. CDR3 length: 12 residues. CDR1 is SEHNR and CDR2 is FQNEAQ in the germline V gene (reference sequence). The V end was cut by 6 bases, the J end by 5 bases, with 8 bases between. The CDR3 sequence is CASREADNEQFF. The CDR3 DNA reads as TGTGCCAGCAGGGAAGCCGACAATGAGCAGTTCTTC.

There are many counts of this clonotype. This rearrangement joins TRBV7-9 to TRBJ2-7, with 7 bases that match TRBD1. The CDR3 loop spans 16 amino acids. V lost 7 bases and J lost 3; bases outside the gene matches: 15. The germline CDR1 and CDR2 sequences are SEHNR and FQNEAQ (reference sequence). DNA of the CDR3: TGTGCCAGCACCCTCGGAGGCAGGGGGTCCGACTACGAGCAGTACTTC. It codes for CASTLGGRGSDYEQYF.

This clonotype was counted many times. The chain joins TRBV2 to TRBJ1-2, with D possibly being TRBD1 (5 bases). The CDR3 runs to 12 residues. The V gene lost 8 bases and the J gene lost 1 base, with 8 bases spanning the gap. CDR1 is SNHLY and CDR2 is FYNNEI in the germline V gene. The CDR3 DNA sequence: TGTGCCAGCGAGGGGAATAACTATGGCTACACCTTC. It codes for CASEGNNYGYTF.

On this clonotype: The junction differs from germline at one of its ends, possibly a read error. The chain couples TRBV28 to TRBJ1-5, with no clear D. There are 14 residues in the CDR3. CDR1 is MDHEN and CDR2 is SYDVKM in the germline V gene. CDR3 region: CASNLGLRNQPQHF. The CDR3 coding sequence is TGTGCCAGCAATTTAGGACTGCGCAATCAGCCCCAGCATTTT.

This sequence joins TRBV5-4 and TRBJ2-7, with unresolved D. V was shortened by 2 bases and J by 6 bases, with 9 bases between the two germline ends. CDR3 length: 12 amino acids. The germline CDR1 and CDR2 sequences are SGHNT and YYREEE (reference sequence). The CDR3 DNA follows: TGTGCCAGCAGCTTTGGTACAGTCGAGCAGTACTTC. Protein product: CASSFGTVEQYF.

Ten or more counts support this clonotype. J is TRBJ2-3 and V is TRBV27, with D maybe TRBD2 (6 bases). The CDR3 extends over 15 amino acids. Trimming shortened V by 2 bases and J by 2 bases, and 11 bases separated the two germline ends. In germline, CDR1 is MNHEY, CDR2 SMNVEV (reference sequence). The CDR3 loop reads CASSLVGRDTDTQYF. The CDR3 nucleotides are TGTGCCAGCAGTTTAGTGGGGCGGGACACAGATACGCAGTATTTT.

In this sample, this clonotype turned up a few times. V gene TRBV10-3 combines with J gene TRBJ1-2; possibly TRBD1 for D (5 bases). V gave up 5 bases and J gave up 1 base, with 17 bases separating them. The CDR3 consists of 16 residues. Germline CDR1 reads ENHRY; CDR2 reads SYGVKD. The CDR3 loop reads CAISTMSREGNYGYTF. The CDR3 DNA reads as TGTGCCATCAGTACGATGTCCAGGGAGGGTAACTATGGCTACACCTTC.